This T cell receptor beta chain emerged from a study of blood T cell repertoires in COVID-19. Overall study context: COVID-19 samples collected from the United States, Italy and Spain covered acute and convalescent phases.

V lost 2 bases, J lost 1 base, and 8 bases lay in between. CDR1 and CDR2 (germline): SGHTA, FQGNSA. The CDR3 has 15 residues. As handled by the study authors: Cell counts per sample came from amplifying reference gene primers. Produced via immunoSEQ multiplex PCR; TCRdb's table is partial and in-frame only. The DNA was the basis for D and trimming; V, J and clone size are from that table. The sample has around 320,000 clones; approximately 85% are singletons. The chain employs TRBV7-2 and TRBJ1-4; D may be TRBD1 (5 bases). The material sequenced was peripheral blood. The origin of this receptor is a human donor in a cohort sampled during active COVID-19. The CDR3: CASSLQGGTNEKLFF. DNA for the CDR3: TGTGCCAGCAGCTTACAGGGTGGAACTAATGAAAAACTGTTTTTT.